This entry features one T cell receptor (beta chain) sequence. This clonotype was found a few times. No antigen is known for it. No much larger clonotype is one base removed from it; base qualities were not supplied. TCRdb lists the instrument as Illumina NovaSeq 6000. TCRalpha and TCRbeta cDNA libraries were constructed by 5'RACE with constant-segment primers, with sample barcodes and unique molecular identifiers being introduced. RNA was extracted from every sample with Trizol reagent. The libraries were amplified in two PCR steps, and the second step added a second sample barcode and Illumina TruSeq adapters. The libraries were sequenced on an Illumina NovaSeq using 2 x 150 bp paired-end reads. As for the original processing: Demultiplexing of reads and collapsing into UMI-guided consensus sequences were performed with migec v1.2.7. Using mixcr v2.1.11, UMI consensuses were aligned to TRA and TRB V and J templates and then assembled into clonotypes. Expanded or contracted clonotypes were those called significant by both edgeR and NoisET, with noise models trained on biological replicates. For edgeR calls, a false discovery rate-adjusted p below 0.01 and a log2 fold-change threshold of 1 were applied. As an exploratory analysis of dynamics, max-normalized trajectories of the 1000 most abundant clonotypes were examined by PCA with hierarchical clustering. Separately sequenced CD4+ and CD8+ repertoires were used to assign the CD4 or CD8 phenotype of responding clones. The public reads were run again by TCRdb, first through fastp at Q25 and then through MiXCR, and only productive beta chains were kept. Rows with one shared CDR3 protein collapse into an entry with the most common genes and DNA. The V and J calls come from TCRdb's annotation, not from the publication. This sample gives under 150,000 distinct CDR3 sequences in total; 22% of them show up just once. About 42% of the sample comes from the top ten.

These data are taken from a study of T-cell memory formation after mild COVID-19 (dated by TCRdb to about 2021). Background on the whole study: TCR sequence clusters from the two donors were found to be largely donor specific. T-cell clones expanding and contracting after mild COVID-19 in a couple of donors were tracked by longitudinal TCRalpha and TCRbeta repertoire sequencing. Two young, previously healthy adult volunteers made up the cohort, one male and one female.

Ficoll-Paque density gradient centrifugation was the method used to isolate PBMCs. Study-wide conclusions, independent of this receptor: Some responding clones were found in pre-infection memory, which suggests that pre-existing cross-reactive memory T cells took part in the SARS-CoV-2 response. SARS-CoV-2 specificity was not confirmed for the second-wave clones peaking on day 37. The study included only a couple of mild cases, and larger cohorts that include severe cases with pre-infection samples were judged to be necessary. Contracting CD4+ clones appeared mostly in the CM and EM memory subsets, whereas CD8+ clones were enriched in EMRA. Clones contracting from day 15 to 85 had balanced CD4/CD8 phenotypes, while a second wave expanding from day 15 to 37 was biased towards CD4+.

The CDR3 covers 15 residues, taking in both the cysteine and the phenylalanine. Just CDR3 DNA is preserved here, 45 bases in frame from base 1. V is clipped by 2 bases and J by 6 bases, and the sequence between their germline boundaries is 13 bases long. CDR1 and CDR2, looked up from the germline V gene, are MNHEY and SVGAGI. Sequenced input: PBMCs or a T cell subset sorted from them (not recorded which). The rearranged segments are TRBV6-5 and TRBJ2-2, with no reliable assignment of the D segment. This sequence originates from a man aged 18 to 29 who had mild COVID-19 (a few samples of this study predate the infection). The sample titles of this study are shuffled in the database, so cell type and time point are left out; the donor was told from shared clones. This receptor carries the CDR3 CASSYRNFFSGELFF. The nucleotides read TGTGCCAGCAGTTACAGGAATTTCTTCTCCGGGGAGCTGTTTTTT.